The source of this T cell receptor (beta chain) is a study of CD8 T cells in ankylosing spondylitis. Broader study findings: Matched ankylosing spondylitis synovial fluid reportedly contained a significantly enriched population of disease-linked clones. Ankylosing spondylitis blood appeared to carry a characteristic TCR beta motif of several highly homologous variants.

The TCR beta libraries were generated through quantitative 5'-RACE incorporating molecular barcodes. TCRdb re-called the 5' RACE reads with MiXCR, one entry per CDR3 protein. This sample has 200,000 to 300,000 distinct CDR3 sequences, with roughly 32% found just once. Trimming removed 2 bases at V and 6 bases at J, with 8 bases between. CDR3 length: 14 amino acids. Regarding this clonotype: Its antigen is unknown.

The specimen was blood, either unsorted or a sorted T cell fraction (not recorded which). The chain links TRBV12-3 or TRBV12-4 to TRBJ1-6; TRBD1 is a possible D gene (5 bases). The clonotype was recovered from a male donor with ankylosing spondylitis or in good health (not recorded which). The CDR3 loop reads CASSLKGINSPLHF. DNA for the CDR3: TGTGCCAGCAGTTTAAAGGGGATTAATTCACCCCTCCACTTT.